Sequencing of this T cell receptor (beta chain) was carried out in a study of blood T cell repertoires in COVID-19. Overall study: Sample material is recorded as cDNA or gDNA derived from T cells, B-cell-depleted T cells, or PBMCs.

CDR1 LGHNA and CDR2 YNFKEQ come from the germline V gene. V was shortened by 1 base and J by 5 bases, with 15 bases between the two germline ends. This CDR3 is 16 amino acids long. The assay was immunoSEQ multiplex PCR, and TCRdb's table has in-frame clones only and misses some. This sample has approximately 100,000 clones, with 82% found just once. The chain carries TRBV4-2 and TRBJ2-4; tentative D call: TRBD2 (6 bases). The sample comprised peripheral blood. The clonotype comes from a man in his 70s with active or convalescent COVID-19. CDR3 DNA: TGTGCCAGCAGCCAAGGAGGTCGGGGGAAGGAAAACATTCAGTACTTC. The encoded protein is CASSQGGRGKENIQYF.